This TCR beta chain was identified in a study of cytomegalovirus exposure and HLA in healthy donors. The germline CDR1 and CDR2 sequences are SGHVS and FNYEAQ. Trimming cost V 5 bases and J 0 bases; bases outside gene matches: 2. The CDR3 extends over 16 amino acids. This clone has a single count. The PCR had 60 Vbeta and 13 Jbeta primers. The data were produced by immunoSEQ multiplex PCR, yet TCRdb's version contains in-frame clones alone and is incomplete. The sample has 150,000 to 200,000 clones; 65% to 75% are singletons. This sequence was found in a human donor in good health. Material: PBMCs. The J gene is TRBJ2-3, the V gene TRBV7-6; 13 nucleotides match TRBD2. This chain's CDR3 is CASSGTSGVSTDTQYF. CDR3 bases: TGTGCCAGCAGCGGGACTAGCGGGGTTAGCACAGATACGCAGTATTTT.